These 27 T cell receptor beta chains were sequenced from one sample in a study of somatic mutations in T cells in chronic GVHD. Only in-frame clones appear in the TCRdb table, and some are missing; sequencing was by immunoSEQ multiplex PCR. This sample carries about 13,000 clones, about 80% of them seen once, and the ten largest clones take about a third. The specimen sequenced was Vbeta20-negative CD4+ T cells from blood. The receptors stem from a male patient aged 50 to 59 with chronic graft-versus-host disease. Some T cells may arise from the graft donor.

J is TRBJ2-3 and V is TRBV18; D ambiguous. The CDR3 is made up of 12 amino acids. V was cut by 2 bases and J by 4 bases, with 4 bases left in between. Looked up from germline, CDR1 is KGHSH and CDR2 is LQKENI. CDR3 loop: CASSPVADTQYF. CDR3 DNA: TGTGCCAGCTCACCAGTCGCAGATACGCAGTATTTT.

J is TRBJ2-1 and V is TRBV4-1; 14 bases are shared with TRBD2. J was trimmed by 10 bases and V by 3 bases; bases with no gene match: 5. The germline V gene encodes CDR1 MGHRA and CDR2 YSYEKL. The CDR3 runs to 15 residues. CDR3 DNA: TGCGCCAGCAGCCAGGGACTAGCGGGAGTAGGCGAGCAGTTCTTC. The encoded protein is CASSQGLAGVGEQFF.

This clone was observed a single time. The chain has TRBV28 and TRBJ2-1; 8 bases fit TRBD2. From germline, CDR1 is MDHEN and CDR2 SYDVKM. V lost 6 bases and J lost 6; bases outside the gene matches: 13. This CDR3 comprises 16 residues. CDR3 region: CASSPRLALRSNEQFF. In nucleotides, the CDR3 is TGTGCCAGCAGCCCTAGACTAGCGCTACGGTCCAATGAGCAGTTCTTC.

The rearrangement uses TRBV7-2 and TRBJ1-2, with 8 positions matching TRBD1. The germline V gene has CDR1 SGHTA and CDR2 FQGNSA. The CDR3 is made up of 16 amino acids. V shed 5 bases, J shed 7 bases, and the junction held 15 bases outside the gene matches. This CDR3 reads CASSPGGAGGTGGYTF. The CDR3 nucleotides read TGTGCCAGCAGCCCAGGGGGGGCAGGGGGCACGGGTGGCTACACCTTC.

The chain joins TRBV7-6 to TRBJ1-3, with 9 bases fitting TRBD1. The germline V gene encodes CDR1 SGHVS and CDR2 FNYEAQ. The CDR3 is 14 amino acids. V dropped 4 bases and J dropped 7; count of bases not matched to a gene: 5. The CDR3 reads CASSWTTGGNTIYF. CDR3 DNA: TGTGCCAGCAGCTGGACGACAGGGGGGAACACCATATATTTT.

This chain links TRBV19 with TRBJ1-2, with 8 bases matching TRBD1. The V segment lost 6 bases and the J segment 10 bases; nucleotides outside the gene matches: 13. Germline-derived CDR1 and CDR2 are LNHDA and SQIVND (reference sequence). The CDR3 extends over 14 amino acids. In nucleotides, the CDR3 is TGTGCCAGTAGCCAGGGGGCGTACCAGATCGACTACACCTTC. This sequence encodes CASSQGAYQIDYTF.

The chain combines TRBV12-5 with TRBJ2-1, with 9 bases matching TRBD1. This CDR3 has 17 amino acids. Germline trimming cut 6 bases from V and 3 bases from J; bases unmatched to any gene: 12. Germline CDR1 and CDR2: LGHNT and FRNRAP. CDR3 nucleotides: TGTGCTAGTGGCCCTCTACCGGGACAGGGCAGCTACAATGAGCAGTTCTTC. As protein: CASGPLPGQGSYNEQFF.

J is TRBJ1-2 and V is TRBV7-2, with D unresolved. CDR1 and CDR2 from the germline V gene are SGHTA and FQGNSA. Trimming left V 1 base short and J 1 base short, with 4 bases between. The CDR3 covers 13 residues. CDR3: CASSLGVNYGYTF. CDR3 bases: TGTGCCAGCAGCTTAGGAGTTAACTATGGCTACACCTTC.

This clone appeared a single time. The chain employs TRBV2 and TRBJ1-5, with 11 bases matching TRBD1. Germline V gene sequence: CDR1 SNHLY, CDR2 FYNNEI. The CDR3 contains 16 residues. V lost 6 bases to trimming and J lost 5 bases; unmatched junction nucleotides: 9. Written as DNA, the CDR3 is TGTGCCAGCAGCGAACAACCGGGACAGGGGGATCAGCCCCAGCATTTT. Amino acids: CASSEQPGQGDQPQHF.

The chain uses TRBV15 and TRBJ1-1; possible D gene TRBD1, 5 bases. This CDR3 region has 13 residues. V lost 4 bases and J lost 2, with 8 bases in between. Germline-derived CDR1 and CDR2 are LNHNV and YYDKDF (reference sequence). CDR3 bases: TGTGCCACCAGCATTCAGGGAAACACTGAAGCTTTCTTT. Translated: CATSIQGNTEAFF.

The rearrangement joins TRBV19 to TRBJ1-4, with D unclear. V lost 5 bases and J lost 4, with 8 bases in between. The CDR3 runs 13 residues. The V gene's germline CDR1 is LNHDA and CDR2 SQIVND (reference sequence). This CDR3 is CASSENNNEKLFF. The CDR3 nucleotides are TGTGCCAGTAGTGAGAATAATAATGAAAAACTGTTTTTT.

Turning to this clone: In the same sample, other DNA sequences code for this CDR3. V is TRBV6-1 and J is TRBJ2-7; 12 bases are shared with TRBD2. V shed 5 bases, J shed 5 bases, and the junction held 4 bases outside the gene matches. CDR3 length: 14 residues. From germline, CDR1 is MNHNS and CDR2 SASEGT. The CDR3 reads CASSRLAGANEQYF. DNA of the CDR3: TGTGCCAGCAGTCGACTAGCGGGAGCTAACGAGCAGTACTTC.

In this sample, this clone turned up a few times. The chain employs TRBV7-9 and TRBJ1-1, with 8 bases fitting TRBD1. The length of the CDR3 is 13 residues. Trimming cost V 6 bases and J 3 bases; bases outside gene matches: 3. Germline V CDR1 and CDR2: SEHNR, FQNEAQ (reference sequence). The CDR3 loop is CASSLDRDTEAFF. DNA for the CDR3: TGTGCCAGCAGTTTGGACAGGGACACTGAAGCTTTCTTT.

V usage is TRBV9 and J usage is TRBJ1-1; possible D gene TRBD1, 6 bases. The CDR3 covers 17 residues. V was clipped by 0 bases and J by 1 base, with 16 bases between them. The V gene's germline CDR1 is SGDLS and CDR2 YYNGEE. The CDR3 spells CASSVAGAGATNTEAFF. The CDR3 bases are TGTGCCAGCAGCGTAGCTGGGGCAGGGGCCACGAACACTGAAGCTTTCTTT.

J is TRBJ2-5 and V is TRBV7-9; D is perhaps TRBD1 (5 bases). The CDR3 length is 14 residues. Per germline, CDR1 SEHNR and CDR2 FQNEAQ (reference sequence). Between the trimmed V and J ends, which lost 0 bases and 2 bases, there was a span of 7 bases. CDR3 in amino acids: CASSLATVQETQYF. The CDR3 nucleotides read TGTGCCAGCAGCTTAGCGACAGTGCAAGAGACCCAGTACTTC.

Remarks on this clone: Other DNA sequences within the sample encode an identical CDR3. V and J are TRBV5-5 and TRBJ1-1, with 7 bases aligning to TRBD1. CDR3 length: 13 residues. V trimming: 2 bases; J trimming: 3 bases; junction bases outside the gene matches: 1. Germline loops: CDR1 SGHKS, CDR2 YYEKEE (reference sequence). CDR3 DNA sequence: TGTGCCAGCAGCTTCGACAGGGACACTGAAGCTTTCTTT. Amino acids: CASSFDRDTEAFF.

This clone has only a few counts. The chain links TRBV5-4 to TRBJ1-2; perhaps TRBD1 as D (5 bases). The V and J ends lost 1 base and 7 bases respectively, with 20 bases between them. Looked up from germline, CDR1 is SGHNT and CDR2 is YYREEE (reference sequence). The CDR3 sequence is 16 residues long. CDR3 sequence: CASSLLLSRVISGYTF. CDR3 DNA: TGTGCCAGCAGCTTGTTACTGAGCAGGGTGATTTCTGGCTACACCTTC. The variable domain in full, with the rest retrieved from reference TRBV5-4 and TRBJ1-2, is ETGVTQSPTHLIKTRGQQVTLRCSSQSGHNTVSWYQQALGQGPQFIFQYYREEENGRGNFPPRFSGLQFPNYSSELNVNALELDDSALYLCASSLLLSRVISGYTFGSGTRLTVV.

The chain uses TRBV7-6 and TRBJ2-7; possibly TRBD1 for D (6 bases). The V end lost 5 bases, the J end lost 2 bases, and 13 bases lay between the germline ends. Per the germline V gene, CDR1 is SGHVS and CDR2 is FNYEAQ. The CDR3 has 14 residues. CDR3 DNA: TGTGCCAGCAGCGCGCGATCAGGGGCCTACGAGCAGTACTTC. Its translation: CASSARSGAYEQYF. The variable domain in full, with the rest retrieved from reference TRBV7-6 and TRBJ2-7, is GAGVSQSPRYKVTKRGQDVALRCDPISGHVSLYWYRQALGQGPEFLTYFNYEAQQDKSGLPNDRFSAERPEGSISTLTIQRTEQRDSAMYRCASSARSGAYEQYFGPGTRLTVT.

Turning to this clone: The junction and the germline gene differ at one end; a read error may be behind it. The chain is built from TRBV14 and TRBJ2-1, with D possibly being TRBD1 (5 bases). This CDR3 is 12 amino acids long. The germline gives CDR1 SGHDN, CDR2 FVKESK. The DNA for the CDR3 is TGTGCCAGCAGCCAAGATACGGCAGGGCTAGTCTTC. This codes for CASSQDTAGLVF.

The V and J genes are TRBV2 and TRBJ1-1; TRBD1 might be the D (6 bases). The CDR3 has 15 residues. CDR1 is SNHLY and CDR2 is FYNNEI in the germline V gene. The ends were cut back, 5 bases at V and 1 base at J, with 14 bases in the middle. CDR3 in DNA: TGTGCCAGCAGTCCCGAACAGGGCCCGAACACTGAAGCTTTCTTT. Its protein product is CASSPEQGPNTEAFF.

J is TRBJ1-3 and V is TRBV10-1, with 7 nucleotides matching TRBD1. CDR1 and CDR2 (germline): WNHNN, SYGVQD (reference sequence). V was pared by 6 bases and J by 2 bases, with 7 bases of the junction left unmatched. There are 15 residues in the CDR3. CDR3 sequence: CASRPGQSTGNTIYF. The CDR3 DNA follows: TGCGCCAGCAGGCCGGGACAGAGCACTGGAAACACCATATATTTT.

This clone came up a few times. The chain carries TRBV15 and TRBJ1-1; 7 bases match TRBD1. This CDR3 has 16 amino acids. V was clipped by 0 bases and J by 4 bases; unmatched bases: 8. CDR1 LNHNV and CDR2 YYDKDF come from the germline V gene (reference sequence). The CDR3 sequence: CATSREVGAGGTEAFF. Here the CDR3 DNA reads TGTGCCACCAGCAGAGAGGTGGGGGCAGGGGGCACTGAAGCTTTCTTT. The whole variable domain, remainder taken from reference TRBV15 and TRBJ1-1, is DAMVIQNPRYQVTQFGKPVTLSCSQTLNHNVMYWYQQKSSQAPKLLFHYYDKDFNNEADTPDNFQSRRPNTSFCFLDIRSPGLGDTAMYLCATSREVGAGGTEAFFGQGTRLTVV.

The rearrangement links TRBV7-2 to TRBJ2-3; 12 bases are a match to TRBD2. V was clipped by 5 bases and J by 4 bases; unmatched bases: 4. This CDR3 region has 15 residues. The germline V gene has CDR1 SGHTA and CDR2 FQGNSA. CDR3 amino acids: CASSPTSGSPDTQYF. In DNA, the CDR3 is TGTGCCAGCAGCCCGACTAGCGGGAGTCCAGATACGCAGTATTTT.

Turning to this clone: Other DNA sequences in this sample translate to the same CDR3. The chain has TRBV18 and TRBJ1-5; 8 nucleotides agree with TRBD1. The V segment lost 2 bases and the J segment 4 bases; nucleotides outside the gene matches: 4. The CDR3 sequence is 15 residues long. Germline V gives CDR1 KGHSH, CDR2 LQKENI. The CDR3 reads CASSPDRGGNQPQHF. The CDR3 nucleotides are TGTGCCAGCTCACCAGACAGGGGCGGTAATCAGCCCCAGCATTTT. Full variable domain (missing parts from reference TRBV18 and TRBJ1-5): NAGVMQNPRHLVRRRGQEARLRCSPMKGHSHVYWYRQLPEEGLKFMVYLQKENIIDESGMPKERFSAEFPKEGPSILRIQQVVRGDSAAYFCASSPDRGGNQPQHFGDGTRLSIL.

Points on this clone: The sample carries other DNA sequences with the same CDR3. This chain uses TRBV7-3 with TRBJ2-1; 9 bases are a match to TRBD2. Germline V lookup: CDR1 SGHTA, CDR2 FQGTGA. The length of the CDR3 is 15 residues. Unmatched junction bases numbered 9, after V lost 0 bases and J lost 12 bases. The CDR3 sequence: CASSLTQGLANSQFF. The DNA for the CDR3 is TGTGCCAGCAGCTTAACTCAAGGACTAGCGAATTCGCAGTTCTTC.

The rearrangement links TRBV10-2 to TRBJ2-1; TRBD2 aligns across 10 bases. The V gene's germline CDR1 is WSHSY and CDR2 SAAADI. The V and J ends lost 0 bases and 6 bases, in that order; junction bases with no gene match: 8. The CDR3 runs 17 residues. CDR3 sequence: CASSESSGGAIGNEQFF. CDR3 nucleotide sequence: TGCGCCAGCAGTGAGTCGAGCGGGGGGGCCATAGGCAATGAGCAGTTCTTC.

This clone was counted a few times. The gene calls are TRBV20-1 and TRBJ1-1; D remains unclear. Germline assignment: CDR1 DFQATT and CDR2 SNEGSKA (reference sequence). Trimming left V 3 bases short and J 10 bases short, with 12 bases between. The CDR3 spans 11 residues. The CDR3 DNA reads as TGCAGTGCTAGGTTGGGTGGCGGAGCTTTCTTT. Amino acid sequence: CSARLGGGAFF.